This T cell receptor (beta chain) was identified during a study of T cells in localized non-small cell lung cancer. General study points: The tumor had only one region sequenced, so heterogeneity remains possible. When the top 100 tumor clones were examined, a median approximately 62 of them also appeared in the adjacent lung, which was paired and uninvolved. Uninvolved nearby lung showed the greatest T cell clonality, exceeding that found in tumor.

This clone has a handful of counts. What it binds is not known. The protocol was immunoSEQ multiplex PCR, while the TCRdb copy is restricted to in-frame clones and leaves out a portion. The data hold around 91,000 clones, with 87% observed a single time. Trimming removed 8 bases at V and 1 base at J, with 12 bases between. This CDR3 region has 14 residues. CDR1 is MNHEY, CDR2 SMNVEV, per germline (reference sequence). This specimen was peripheral blood, taken before any cancer treatment. The chain couples TRBV27 to TRBJ1-5, with a possible D match to TRBD1 (5 bases). The receptor was derived from a man aged 35-75 years with stage I squamous cell lung carcinoma. CDR3: CASGVQGSNQPQHF. CDR3 nucleotides: TGTGCCAGCGGGGTCCAGGGAAGCAATCAGCCCCAGCATTTT.